Sequencing of this TCR beta chain was carried out in a study of T cell responses to AZD1222 COVID-19 vaccine. Only in-frame clones appear in the TCRdb table, and some are missing; sequencing was by immunoSEQ multiplex PCR. Among around 130,000 clones listed, over 85% were seen once. V gave up 2 bases and J gave up 4 bases, with 12 bases separating them. CDR1 is GTSNPN, CDR2 SVGIG, per germline (reference sequence). This CDR3 is 13 amino acids long. Findings of the study overall: Targets within unmutated variant regions were reportedly found for nearly half of spike-specific TCRs. Spike-specific TCR breadth and depth both grew after two AZD1222 doses. Just a handful of AZD1222 recipients tested seropositive at baseline. There were mostly white British donors and more females than males, and clonal diversity was possibly underestimated.

Comments on this clone: What it binds is not known.

The sample here was peripheral blood, taken on day 0 of AZD1222 vaccination. This receptor was taken from an adult in good health. The genes are TRBV30 and TRBJ2-7; D perhaps matches TRBD2 (5 bases). The CDR3 bases are TGTGCCTGGAGTTTGGGCAGGAGGTACGAGCAGTACTTC. It codes for CAWSLGRRYEQYF.